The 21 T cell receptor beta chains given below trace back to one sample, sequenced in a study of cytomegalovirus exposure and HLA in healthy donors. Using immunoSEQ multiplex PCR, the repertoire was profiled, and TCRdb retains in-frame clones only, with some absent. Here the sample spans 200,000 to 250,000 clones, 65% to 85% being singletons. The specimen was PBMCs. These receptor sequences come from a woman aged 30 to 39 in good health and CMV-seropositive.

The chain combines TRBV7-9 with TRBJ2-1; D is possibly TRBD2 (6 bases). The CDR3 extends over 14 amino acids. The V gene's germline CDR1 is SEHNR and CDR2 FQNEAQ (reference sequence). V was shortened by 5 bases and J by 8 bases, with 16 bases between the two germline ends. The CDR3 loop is CASSPGPGVHEQFF. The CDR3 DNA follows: TGTGCCAGCAGCCCTGGGCCGGGGGTGCATGAGCAGTTCTTC. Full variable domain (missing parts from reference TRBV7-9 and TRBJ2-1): DTGVSQNPRHKITKRGQNVTFRCDPISEHNRLYWYRQTLGQGPEFLTYFQNEAQLEKSRLLSDRFSAERPKGSFSTLEIQRTEQGDSAMYLCASSPGPGVHEQFFGPGTRLTVL.

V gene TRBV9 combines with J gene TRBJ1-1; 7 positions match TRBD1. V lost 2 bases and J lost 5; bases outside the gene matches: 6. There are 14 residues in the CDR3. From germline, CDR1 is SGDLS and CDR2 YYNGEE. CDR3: CASSVGGGRTEAFF. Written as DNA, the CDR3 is TGTGCCAGCAGCGTTGGAGGGGGCCGAACTGAAGCTTTCTTT.

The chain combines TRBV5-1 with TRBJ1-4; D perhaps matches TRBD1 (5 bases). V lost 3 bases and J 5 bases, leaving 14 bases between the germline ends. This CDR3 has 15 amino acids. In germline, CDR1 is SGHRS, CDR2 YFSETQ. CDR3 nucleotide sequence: TGCGCCAGCAGCTGGGAAGGGACGGACAATGAAAAACTGTTTTTT. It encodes CASSWEGTDNEKLFF.

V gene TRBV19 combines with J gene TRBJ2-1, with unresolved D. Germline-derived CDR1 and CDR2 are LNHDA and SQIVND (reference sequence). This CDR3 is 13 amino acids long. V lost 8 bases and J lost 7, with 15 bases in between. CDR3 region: CASRPTGANEQFF. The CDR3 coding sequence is TGTGCCAGTCGCCCCACGGGCGCGAATGAGCAGTTCTTC.

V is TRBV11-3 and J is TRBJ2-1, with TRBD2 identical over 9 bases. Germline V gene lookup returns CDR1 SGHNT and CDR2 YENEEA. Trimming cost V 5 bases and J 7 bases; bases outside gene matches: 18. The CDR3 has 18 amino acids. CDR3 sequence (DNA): TGTGCCAGCAGCCCCCGGAGTGGATTAGCGGGAGATGGTAATGAGCAGTTCTTC. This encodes CASSPRSGLAGDGNEQFF.

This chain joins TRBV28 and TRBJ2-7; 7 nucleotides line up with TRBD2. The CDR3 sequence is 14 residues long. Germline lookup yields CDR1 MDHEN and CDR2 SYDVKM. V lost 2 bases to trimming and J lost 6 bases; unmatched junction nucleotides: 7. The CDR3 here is CASSLVVTSAEQYF. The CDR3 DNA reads TGTGCCAGCAGTTTAGTGGTTACTAGCGCCGAGCAGTACTTC. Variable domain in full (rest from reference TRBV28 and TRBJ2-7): DVKVTQSSRYLVKRTGEKVFLECVQDMDHENMFWYRQDPGLGLRLIYFSYDVKMKEKGDIPEGYSVSREKKERFSLILESASTNQTSMYLCASSLVVTSAEQYFGPGTRLTVT.

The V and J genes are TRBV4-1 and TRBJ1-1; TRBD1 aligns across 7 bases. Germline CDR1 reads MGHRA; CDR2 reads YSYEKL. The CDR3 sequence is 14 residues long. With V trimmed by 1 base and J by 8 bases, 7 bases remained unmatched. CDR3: CASSQGSGGTEAFF. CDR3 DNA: TGCGCCAGCAGCCAAGGTTCAGGGGGAACCGAAGCTTTCTTT.

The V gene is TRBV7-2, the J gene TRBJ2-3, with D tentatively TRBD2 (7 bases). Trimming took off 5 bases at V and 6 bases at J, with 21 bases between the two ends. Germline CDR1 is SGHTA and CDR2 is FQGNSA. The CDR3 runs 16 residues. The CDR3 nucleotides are TGTGCCAGCAGCCCCAATCTAGCGGAGGGGGGGGATACGCAGTATTTT. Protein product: CASSPNLAEGGDTQYF.

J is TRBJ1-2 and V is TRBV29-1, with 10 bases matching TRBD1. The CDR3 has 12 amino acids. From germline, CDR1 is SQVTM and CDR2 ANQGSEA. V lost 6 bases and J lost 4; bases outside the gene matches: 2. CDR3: CSVTGGIYGYTF. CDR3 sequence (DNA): TGCAGCGTGACAGGGGGCATCTATGGCTACACCTTC.

The CDR3 DNA sequence: TGTGCCAGCAGTATGCGACTAGCGGGATACTACGAGCAGTACTTC. It codes for CASSMRLAGYYEQYF. The chain couples TRBV27 to TRBJ2-7; 11 bases line up with TRBD2. Germline V CDR1 and CDR2: MNHEY, SMNVEV (reference sequence). This CDR3 has 15 amino acids. V lost 5 bases and J lost 3; bases outside the gene matches: 6.

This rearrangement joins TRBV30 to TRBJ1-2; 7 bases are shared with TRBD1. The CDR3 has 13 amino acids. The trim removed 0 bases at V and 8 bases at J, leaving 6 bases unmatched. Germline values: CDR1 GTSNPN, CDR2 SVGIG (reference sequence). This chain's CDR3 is CAWSVKGGTGYTF. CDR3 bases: TGTGCCTGGAGTGTAAAAGGGGGCACGGGCTACACCTTC.

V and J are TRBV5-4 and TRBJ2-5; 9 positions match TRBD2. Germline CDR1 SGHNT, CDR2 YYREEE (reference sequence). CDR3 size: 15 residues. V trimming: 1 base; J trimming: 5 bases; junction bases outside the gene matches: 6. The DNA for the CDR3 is TGTGCCAGCAGCTTGAATGCGGGAGGGGTGGAGACCCAGTACTTC. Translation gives CASSLNAGGVETQYF.

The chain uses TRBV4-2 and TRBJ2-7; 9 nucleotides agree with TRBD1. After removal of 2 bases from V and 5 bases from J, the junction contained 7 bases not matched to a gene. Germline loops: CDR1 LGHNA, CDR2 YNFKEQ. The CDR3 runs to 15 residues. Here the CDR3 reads CASSQSHRTGDEQYF. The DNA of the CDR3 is TGTGCCAGCAGCCAATCCCATCGGACAGGGGACGAGCAGTACTTC.

CDR3 residues: CASSPGQGAGYGYTF. CDR3 bases: TGTGCCAGCAGCCCGGGACAGGGGGCGGGGTATGGCTACACCTTC. The chain combines TRBV11-2 with TRBJ1-2; 12 bases line up with TRBD1. CDR1 and CDR2 from the germline V gene are SGHAT and FQNNGV. V shed 5 bases and J 5 bases; nucleotides not matched to a gene: 6. The CDR3 is 15 residues long. The full variable domain, rest sourced from reference TRBV11-2 and TRBJ1-2, is EAGVAQSPRYKIIEKRQSVAFWCNPISGHATLYWYQQILGQGPKLLIQFQNNGVVDDSQLPKDRFSAERLKGVDSTLKIQPAKLEDSAVYLCASSPGQGAGYGYTFGSGTRLTVV.

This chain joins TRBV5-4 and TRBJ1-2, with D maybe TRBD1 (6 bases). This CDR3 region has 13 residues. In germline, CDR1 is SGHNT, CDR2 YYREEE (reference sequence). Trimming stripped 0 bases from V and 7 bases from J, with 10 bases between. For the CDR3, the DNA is TGTGCCAGCAGCTTGGACAGGGAGGGTGGCTACACCTTC. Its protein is CASSLDREGGYTF.

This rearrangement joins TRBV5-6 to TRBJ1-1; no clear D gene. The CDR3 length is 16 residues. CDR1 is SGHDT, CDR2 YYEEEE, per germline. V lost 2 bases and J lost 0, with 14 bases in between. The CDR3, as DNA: TGTGCCAGCAGCTTATCCCTAGGCGGGCTGAACACTGAAGCTTTCTTT. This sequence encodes CASSLSLGGLNTEAFF. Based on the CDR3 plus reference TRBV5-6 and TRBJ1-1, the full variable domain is DAGVTQSPTHLIKTRGQQVTLRCSPKSGHDTVSWYQQALGQGPQFIFQYYEEEERQRGNFPDRFSGHQFPNYSSELNVNALLLGDSALYLCASSLSLGGLNTEAFFGQGTRLTVV.

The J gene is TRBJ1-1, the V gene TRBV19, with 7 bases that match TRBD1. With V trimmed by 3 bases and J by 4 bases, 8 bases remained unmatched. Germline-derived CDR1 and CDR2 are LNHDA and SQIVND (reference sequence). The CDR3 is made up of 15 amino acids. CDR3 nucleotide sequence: TGTGCCAGTAGTATTCGACAGGGCAAGGGCACTGAAGCTTTCTTT. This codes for CASSIRQGKGTEAFF.

CDR3 sequence reads: CAWDPGYNEQFF. The DNA for the CDR3 is TGTGCCTGGGACCCGGGTTACAATGAGCAGTTCTTC. V and J are TRBV30 and TRBJ2-1; D is undetermined. The CDR3 has 12 amino acids. Trimming took off 5 bases at V and 4 bases at J, with 9 bases between the two ends. From germline, CDR1 is GTSNPN and CDR2 SVGIG (reference sequence).

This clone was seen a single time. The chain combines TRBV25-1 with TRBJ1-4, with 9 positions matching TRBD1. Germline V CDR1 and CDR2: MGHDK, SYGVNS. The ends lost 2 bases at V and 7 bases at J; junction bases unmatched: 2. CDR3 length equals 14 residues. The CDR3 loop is CASSEGQGFEKLFF. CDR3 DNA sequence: TGTGCCAGCAGTGAAGGACAGGGGTTTGAAAAACTGTTTTTT.

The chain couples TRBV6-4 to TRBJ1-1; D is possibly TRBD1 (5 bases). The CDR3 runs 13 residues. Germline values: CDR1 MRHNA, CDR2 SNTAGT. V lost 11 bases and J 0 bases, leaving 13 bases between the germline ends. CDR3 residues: CARSTEMNTEAFF. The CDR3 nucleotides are TGTGCCCGATCGACAGAGATGAACACTGAAGCTTTCTTT.

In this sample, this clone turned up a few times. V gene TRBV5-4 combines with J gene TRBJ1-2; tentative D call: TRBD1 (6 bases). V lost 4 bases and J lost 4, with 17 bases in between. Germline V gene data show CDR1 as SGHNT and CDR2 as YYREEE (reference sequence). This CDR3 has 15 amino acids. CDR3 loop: CASSQGQSRTYGYTF. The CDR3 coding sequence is TGTGCCAGCAGCCAAGGACAGAGCCGGACCTATGGCTACACCTTC.